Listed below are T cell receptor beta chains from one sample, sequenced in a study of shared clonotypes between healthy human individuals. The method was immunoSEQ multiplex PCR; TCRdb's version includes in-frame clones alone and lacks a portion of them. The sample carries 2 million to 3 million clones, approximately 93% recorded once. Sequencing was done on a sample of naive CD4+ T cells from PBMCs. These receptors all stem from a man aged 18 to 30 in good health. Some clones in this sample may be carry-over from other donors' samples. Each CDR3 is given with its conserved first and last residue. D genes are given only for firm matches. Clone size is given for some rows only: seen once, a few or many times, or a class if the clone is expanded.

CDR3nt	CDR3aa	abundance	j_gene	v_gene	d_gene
TGTGCCAGCAGCTTAAGAGGGACTGCCGACCAGTTCTTC	CASSLRGTADQFF	NA	TRBJ2-1	TRBV7-3	NA
TGCGCCAGCAGCTTGGCCCGGGGGGAAAGGGGCGACTACAATGAGCAGTTCTTC	CASSLARGERGDYNEQFF	NA	TRBJ2-1	TRBV5-1	TRBD2
TGTGCCAGCAGCTTATCTACAGGAAACACCATATATTTT	CASSLSTGNTIYF	few	TRBJ1-3	TRBV7-9	NA
TGCGCCAGCAGCTTAAAACAGGGTTACGGCTACACCTTC	CASSLKQGYGYTF	NA	TRBJ1-2	TRBV5-1	NA
TGTGCCAGCTCACCCGGGACATACAATGAGCAGTTCTTC	CASSPGTYNEQFF	NA	TRBJ2-1	TRBV18	NA
TGTGCCAGCAGCTTGTTACAGGGGAGCTCCTACGAGCAGTACTTC	CASSLLQGSSYEQYF	NA	TRBJ2-7	TRBV5-6	TRBD1
TGTGCCAGTATCCCCGGACTAGCGGGAGGTAATGAGCAGTTCTTC	CASIPGLAGGNEQFF	NA	TRBJ2-1	TRBV19	TRBD2
TGCAGCGTGCGGGGAACGGAGACCCAGTACTTC	CSVRGTETQYF	NA	TRBJ2-5	TRBV29-1	NA
TGTGCCAGCAGCCACGCCGGGGGGGGTAATGAAAAACTGTTTTTT	CASSHAGGGNEKLFF	NA	TRBJ1-4	TRBV11-2	NA
TGCGCCAGCAGTGTGGGGAGCGGCAGAAATCAGCCCCAGCATTTT	CASSVGSGRNQPQHF	NA	TRBJ1-5	TRBV10-2	NA
TGTGCCAGCAGCCCCGGACAGGGCTCCTATGGCTACACCTTC	CASSPGQGSYGYTF	NA	TRBJ1-2	TRBV11-2	TRBD1
TGTGCCACCAGAATGGACAGGGTCTCCTACGAGCAGTACTTC	CATRMDRVSYEQYF	NA	TRBJ2-7	TRBV2	TRBD1
TGTGCCAGCAGTCGCGGGACCATAGGCTCCTACGAGCAGTACTTC	CASSRGTIGSYEQYF	NA	TRBJ2-7	TRBV28	NA
TGTGCCACCAGCAGGGGTGGAAACTATGGCTACACCTTC	CATSRGGNYGYTF	NA	TRBJ1-2	TRBV15	NA
TGTGCCAGCGCCGATAATATGGAGACCCAGTACTTC	CASADNMETQYF	NA	TRBJ2-5	TRBV7-2	NA
TGTGCCAGCAGTTACCGCCGGGATCAGCCCCAGCATTTT	CASSYRRDQPQHF	NA	TRBJ1-5	TRBV6-5	NA
TGTGCCAGCAGCTTGGGAAAACTCCAGTACTTC	CASSLGKLQYF	NA	TRBJ2-7	TRBV5-8	NA
TGTGCCAGCAGTACGGGACTCTTCTACGAGCAGTACTTC	CASSTGLFYEQYF	NA	TRBJ2-7	TRBV11-3	NA
TGTGCCAGCAGCCCCGGGACTAGCGCCTCCTACGAGCAGTACTTC	CASSPGTSASYEQYF	NA	TRBJ2-7	TRBV7-9	TRBD2
TGTGCCATCAGTGAGCAGACCCCTAGCACAGATACGCAGTATTTT	CAISEQTPSTDTQYF	NA	TRBJ2-3	TRBV10-3	NA
TGTGCCAGCAGTGCTCGGACAGGGGGTTTCGGGACAGATACGCAGTATTTT	CASSARTGGFGTDTQYF	once	TRBJ2-3	TRBV27	TRBD1
TGTGCCAGCAGTTCCGGGGGCTATGGCTACACCTTC	CASSSGGYGYTF	few	TRBJ1-2	TRBV28	NA
TGTGCCAGCTGCGGAACAGGGCTTAATTCACCCCTCCACTTT	CASCGTGLNSPLHF	NA	TRBJ1-6	TRBV7-3	NA
TGTGCCAGCAGTGAAGAGACGATTCAGTACTTC	CASSEETIQYF	few	TRBJ2-4	TRBV6-1	NA
TGCGCCAGCAGCCCGGTAGGAGGAGATACGCAGTATTTT	CASSPVGGDTQYF	NA	TRBJ2-3	TRBV5-1	NA
TGCGCCAGCAGCTTGGGAACTACTAGCACAGATACGCAGTATTTT	CASSLGTTSTDTQYF	once	TRBJ2-3	TRBV5-1	NA
TGTGCCTGGGGACTTAGCGGATATCATCAAGAGACCCAGTACTTC	CAWGLSGYHQETQYF	NA	TRBJ2-5	TRBV30	NA
TGTGCCAGCAGCCAATTTTATAGTTCTCCTGAAGCTTTCTTT	CASSQFYSSPEAFF	NA	TRBJ1-1	TRBV16	NA
TGTGCCAGCAGAATGACGGGTGCCATGAACACTGAAGCTTTCTTT	CASRMTGAMNTEAFF	NA	TRBJ1-1	TRBV28	NA
TGTGCCATCAGTGAGTTAGCAGCCAACTATGGCTACACCTTC	CAISELAANYGYTF	NA	TRBJ1-2	TRBV10-3	NA
TGCAGCGTGAAAGGGGCTCTTAACACCGGGGAGCTGTTTTTT	CSVKGALNTGELFF	NA	TRBJ2-2	TRBV29-1	NA
TGTGCCAGCAGCTTAGGCCGGGACTATTACAATGAGCAGTTCTTC	CASSLGRDYYNEQFF	NA	TRBJ2-1	TRBV7-9	TRBD2
TGCGCCAGCAGCCCCAGGGGGGTCGGCTACGAGCAGTACTTC	CASSPRGVGYEQYF	NA	TRBJ2-7	TRBV5-1	NA
TGTGCCAGCCGGGTAGCGGGAGGTAACGAGCAGTACTTC	CASRVAGGNEQYF	NA	TRBJ2-7	TRBV18	TRBD2
TGTGCCAGCAGTAGCCCTGGGGGGCTGTTTTATGGCTACACCTTC	CASSSPGGLFYGYTF	once	TRBJ1-2	TRBV7-9	NA
TGTGCCAGCAGCAAACAGGGGGCGGTGAGGGAGCAGTACTTC	CASSKQGAVREQYF	NA	TRBJ2-7	TRBV28	TRBD1
TGTGCCAGCAGCTTAGGGGGGGACGGCTACACCTTC	CASSLGGDGYTF	NA	TRBJ1-2	TRBV13	NA
TGTGCCACCAGCAGAGAAACTAGCTACGAGCAGTACTTC	CATSRETSYEQYF	NA	TRBJ2-7	TRBV15	NA
TGTGCCAGCAGCTGGGAGGTAGGGGCTTACAATGAGCAGTTCTTC	CASSWEVGAYNEQFF	NA	TRBJ2-1	TRBV5-8	NA
TGTGCCAGCAGCATAGGGACTAGCGGTTACAATGAGCAGTTCTTC	CASSIGTSGYNEQFF	NA	TRBJ2-1	TRBV9	TRBD2
TGTGCCAGCAGCTTGAATCCCCCGGGCTCCGGGGAGCTGTTTTTT	CASSLNPPGSGELFF	NA	TRBJ2-2	TRBV5-4	NA
TGCGCCAGCAGCTCAACCCTAGCGGGGTCCCCGGGGGAGCTGTTTTTT	CASSSTLAGSPGELFF	NA	TRBJ2-2	TRBV5-1	TRBD2